Presented here are 29 T cell receptor beta chains from one specimen sequenced in a study of blood T cell repertoires in COVID-19. TCRdb's copy holds only in-frame clones and misses some; the assay was immunoSEQ multiplex PCR. This table has approximately 120,000 clones, 70% to 90% appearing once. Sequenced: peripheral blood. The origin of the receptors is an older woman with acute or convalescent COVID-19.

This clone was seen a handful of times. This sequence joins TRBV13 and TRBJ2-1; possibly TRBD2 for D (5 bases). CDR1 is PRHDT, CDR2 FYEKMQ, per germline (reference sequence). Trimming pared 7 bases from V and 5 bases from J, leaving 15 bases between. This CDR3 contains 14 residues. CDR3 sequence (DNA): TGTGCCAGCAAGGATACCGGAGCGGACAATGAGCAGTTCTTC. It encodes CASKDTGADNEQFF.

This chain connects TRBV28 to TRBJ1-4; 7 positions match TRBD1. The germline V gene encodes CDR1 MDHEN and CDR2 SYDVKM. V was clipped by 6 bases and J by 7 bases; unmatched bases: 2. The CDR3 covers 12 residues. CDR3 residues: CASRTGSEKLFF. The DNA of the CDR3 is TGTGCCAGCAGGACAGGGAGTGAAAAACTGTTTTTT. Full variable domain (outside the CDR3, taken from reference TRBV28 and TRBJ1-4): DVKVTQSSRYLVKRTGEKVFLECVQDMDHENMFWYRQDPGLGLRLIYFSYDVKMKEKGDIPEGYSVSREKKERFSLILESASTNQTSMYLCASRTGSEKLFFGSGTQLSVL.

The chain links TRBV7-9 to TRBJ1-5; D unclear. Germline V lookup: CDR1 SEHNR, CDR2 FQNEAQ (reference sequence). Trimming stripped 1 base from V and 4 bases from J, with 8 bases between. The CDR3 consists of 14 residues. As DNA, the CDR3 is TGTGCCAGCAGCTTAGGTGGAGGGAATCAGCCCCAGCATTTT. Translated: CASSLGGGNQPQHF.

The chain couples TRBV10-2 to TRBJ2-3, with TRBD2 matching 7 bases. Looked up from germline, CDR1 is WSHSY and CDR2 is SAAADI. The CDR3 is made up of 14 amino acids. V dropped 8 bases and J dropped 1; count of bases not matched to a gene: 6. The CDR3 coding sequence is TGCGCCAGCGGACTAGGAGCGGGCACAGATACGCAGTATTTT. This codes for CASGLGAGTDTQYF.

The chain employs TRBV28 and TRBJ1-5; weak D call: TRBD1 (6 bases). Deletions cut 4 bases from V and 5 bases from J, with 9 bases between. Germline V CDR1 and CDR2: MDHEN, SYDVKM. This CDR3 region has 13 residues. CDR3 sequence reads: CASSYRDDQPQHF. For the CDR3, the DNA is TGTGCCAGCAGTTACAGGGACGATCAGCCCCAGCATTTT.

The gene calls are TRBV19 and TRBJ2-4; D ambiguous. V dropped 3 bases and J dropped 0 bases, with 9 bases sitting between them. Germline loops: CDR1 LNHDA, CDR2 SQIVND (reference sequence). The CDR3 runs to 15 residues. The CDR3 nucleotides read TGTGCCAGTAGTATCGGTTCCCTAGCCAAAAACATTCAGTACTTC. Its protein is CASSIGSLAKNIQYF.

The chain is built from TRBV9 and TRBJ2-6, with 8 bases matching TRBD2. With V trimmed by 4 bases and J by 0 bases, 6 bases remained unmatched. Germline V CDR1 and CDR2: SGDLS, YYNGEE. This CDR3 spans 17 amino acids. CDR3 sequence reads: CASSPSGLSSGANVLTF. CDR3 bases: TGTGCCAGCAGCCCTAGCGGGCTAAGCTCTGGGGCCAACGTCCTGACTTTC. The full variable domain, completed using reference TRBV9 and TRBJ2-6, is DSGVTQTPKHLITATGQRVTLRCSPRSGDLSVYWYQQSLDQGLQFLIQYYNGEERAKGNILERFSAQQFPDLHSELNLSSLELGDSALYFCASSPSGLSSGANVLTFGAGSRLTVL.

This sequence joins TRBV7-2 and TRBJ2-7; TRBD1 is a possible D gene (5 bases). V lost 3 bases, J lost 2 bases, and 8 bases lay in between. The CDR3 has 13 amino acids. The germline V gene has CDR1 SGHTA and CDR2 FQGNSA. CDR3 protein: CASSFRQTYEQYF. CDR3 in DNA: TGTGCCAGCAGCTTCAGACAGACCTACGAGCAGTACTTC.

This chain connects TRBV27 to TRBJ1-4; D is ambiguous. This CDR3 region has 13 residues. Germline V gives CDR1 MNHEY, CDR2 SMNVEV (reference sequence). V was pared by 6 bases and J by 2 bases, with 7 bases between. Here the CDR3 reads CASRLGTNEKLFF. The CDR3, as DNA: TGTGCCAGCAGACTGGGCACTAATGAAAAACTGTTTTTT.

This clone showed up just once. V usage is TRBV30 and J usage is TRBJ2-3; tentative D call: TRBD2 (5 bases). Germline-derived CDR1 and CDR2 are GTSNPN and SVGIG (reference sequence). This CDR3 has 14 residues. V lost 7 bases to trimming and J lost 0 bases, with 14 bases between them. In DNA, the CDR3 is TGTGCCTTGGAGGTCCCCCCTAGCACAGATACGCAGTATTTT. It encodes CALEVPPSTDTQYF.

This chain connects TRBV18 to TRBJ2-1; TRBD2 matches 11 bases. Germline values: CDR1 KGHSH, CDR2 LQKENI. The CDR3 extends over 18 amino acids. The V gene end was trimmed by 0 bases and the J gene end by 9 bases; junction bases not matched to a gene: 13. CDR3 loop: CASSPPIHTSGSSGEQFF. In DNA, the CDR3 is TGTGCCAGCTCACCACCGATTCACACTAGCGGGAGCTCCGGTGAGCAGTTCTTC.

The V gene is TRBV14, the J gene TRBJ2-1, with 8 bases matching TRBD1. In germline, CDR1 is SGHDN, CDR2 FVKESK. The V gene end was trimmed by 0 bases and the J gene end by 4 bases; junction bases not matched to a gene: 8. CDR3 size: 17 residues. The CDR3 coding sequence is TGTGCCAGCAGCCAAGAGGCGAGGGACAGGTGGTACAATGAGCAGTTCTTC. Its protein is CASSQEARDRWYNEQFF. The full variable domain, completed using reference TRBV14 and TRBJ2-1, is EAGVTQFPSHSVIEKGQTVTLRCDPISGHDNLYWYRRVMGKEIKFLLHFVKESKQDESGMPNNRFLAERTGGTYSTLKVQPAELEDSGVYFCASSQEARDRWYNEQFFGPGTRLTVL.

This clone has more than one count but fewer than ten. Other DNA variants within this sample encode the same CDR3. This chain uses TRBV11-3 with TRBJ2-2; 9 positions match TRBD2. V was clipped by 5 bases and J by 6 bases; unmatched bases: 4. Germline V lookup: CDR1 SGHNT, CDR2 YENEEA. The CDR3 loop spans 14 amino acids. CDR3: CASSTRTSAGELFF. DNA of the CDR3: TGTGCCAGCAGCACGCGGACTAGCGCCGGGGAGCTGTTTTTT.

V usage is TRBV5-8 and J usage is TRBJ1-1; the D gene is possibly TRBD1 (5 bases). Deletions cut 0 bases from V and 4 bases from J, with 10 bases between. The CDR3 consists of 14 residues. Per the germline V gene, CDR1 is SGHTS and CDR2 is YDEGEE. This CDR3 reads CASSLGYRITEAFF. The CDR3 bases are TGTGCCAGCAGCTTGGGGTACAGGATCACTGAAGCTTTCTTT.

In its sample, this clone was seen a few times. The rearrangement uses TRBV2 and TRBJ1-1; 12 positions match TRBD1. CDR1 is SNHLY, CDR2 FYNNEI, per germline. The V gene end was trimmed by 4 bases and the J gene end by 1 base; junction bases not matched to a gene: 1. This CDR3 region has 15 residues. In DNA, the CDR3 is TGTGCCAGCAGTGGGGACAGGGGGCGGAACACTGAAGCTTTCTTT. Translating it yields CASSGDRGRNTEAFF. Together with reference TRBV2 and TRBJ1-1, the CDR3 gives the full variable domain: EPEVTQTPSHQVTQMGQEVILRCVPISNHLYFYWYRQILGQKVEFLVSFYNNEISEKSEIFDDQFSVERPDGSNFTLKIRSTKLEDSAMYFCASSGDRGRNTEAFFGQGTRLTVV.

The rearrangement uses TRBV6-2 or TRBV6-3 and TRBJ1-1; D is ambiguous. Germline values: CDR1 MNHEY, CDR2 SVGEGT. V dropped 5 bases and J dropped 6 bases, with 13 bases sitting between them. The CDR3 runs 13 residues. This CDR3 reads CASSNPGGAEAFF. The CDR3 bases are TGTGCCAGCAGTAATCCGGGTGGCGCTGAAGCTTTCTTT.

The chain recombines TRBV9 with TRBJ2-1; 10 bases align to TRBD2. The CDR3 is 16 amino acids. The V and J ends lost 4 bases and 2 bases, in that order; junction bases with no gene match: 6. Germline V CDR1 and CDR2: SGDLS, YYNGEE. CDR3 DNA sequence: TGTGCCAGCAGCCCTCGGACTAGCGGCACCTACAATGAGCAGTTCTTC. Translating it yields CASSPRTSGTYNEQFF.

V usage is TRBV6-4 and J usage is TRBJ1-1; 7 bases are shared with TRBD1. CDR3 length equals 15 residues. CDR1 MRHNA and CDR2 SNTAGT come from the germline V gene. The trim removed 3 bases at V and 0 bases at J, leaving 4 bases unmatched. As DNA, the CDR3 is TGTGCCAGCAGTGAACAGGGGTTCATGAACACTGAAGCTTTCTTT. Translating gives CASSEQGFMNTEAFF.

V usage is TRBV28 and J usage is TRBJ2-3; 11 bases agree with TRBD2. V trimming: 3 bases; J trimming: 4 bases; junction bases outside the gene matches: 21. Germline CDR1 MDHEN, CDR2 SYDVKM. CDR3 length: 21 amino acids. CDR3: CASSFHPRLAGGQHPPDTQYF. The CDR3 nucleotides read TGTGCCAGCAGTTTCCATCCCCGGCTAGCGGGGGGCCAACATCCCCCAGATACGCAGTATTTT.

The chain joins TRBV30 to TRBJ1-5; 8 nucleotides align to TRBD1. CDR1 and CDR2 from the germline V gene are GTSNPN and SVGIG (reference sequence). This CDR3 has 13 amino acids. Trimming removed 5 bases from V and 1 base from J; junction bases left unmatched: 1. The CDR3 sequence: CAWDRGSNQPQHF. The CDR3 bases are TGTGCCTGGGACAGGGGAAGCAATCAGCCCCAGCATTTT. Looking up the rest from reference TRBV30 and TRBJ1-5 gives the full variable domain: SQTIHQWPATLVQPVGSPLSLECTVEGTSNPNLYWYRQAAGRGLQLLFYSVGIGQISSEVPQNLSASRPQDRQFILSSKKLLLSDSGFYLCAWDRGSNQPQHFGDGTRLSIL.

The V and J genes are TRBV10-3 and TRBJ1-4, with TRBD1 matching 8 bases. This CDR3 is built from 15 residues. CDR1 is ENHRY, CDR2 SYGVKD, per germline. V was pared by 6 bases and J by 3 bases, with 6 bases of the junction left unmatched. Here the CDR3 DNA reads TGTGCCATCAGGGACAGGGTAGGGTCTAATGAAAAACTGTTTTTT. Translating gives CAIRDRVGSNEKLFF.

This chain connects TRBV2 to TRBJ1-5, with a weak D call TRBD1 (6 bases). The germline V and J ends were trimmed by 3 bases and 0 bases, with 15 bases remaining between them. The length of the CDR3 is 17 residues. CDR1 is SNHLY, CDR2 FYNNEI, per germline. Here the CDR3 DNA reads TGTGCCAGCAGTGATCTAGTGGGGGCCCATAGCAATCAGCCCCAGCATTTT. This codes for CASSDLVGAHSNQPQHF.

The V gene is TRBV5-1, the J gene TRBJ1-4, with 7 bases lining up with TRBD1. The CDR3 totals 17 residues. The germline V gene encodes CDR1 SGHRS and CDR2 YFSETQ. J was trimmed by 0 bases and V by 5 bases; bases with no gene match: 10. The CDR3 reads CASRGGGLLATNEKLFF. The CDR3 nucleotides read TGCGCCAGCAGAGGAGGGGGCCTTCTTGCAACTAATGAAAAACTGTTTTTT.

This sequence joins TRBV30 and TRBJ2-1, with 8 bases identical to TRBD1. Per the germline V gene, CDR1 is GTSNPN and CDR2 is SVGIG (reference sequence). Losses at the gene ends were 4 bases for V and 8 bases for J; bases not matched to a gene: 4. CDR3 size: 12 residues. CDR3 loop: CAWIDRGDEQFF. CDR3 nucleotide sequence: TGTGCCTGGATTGACAGGGGAGATGAGCAGTTCTTC.

This clone was picked up one time. V is TRBV19 and J is TRBJ2-1, with D tentatively TRBD2 (5 bases). Trimming removed 5 bases at V and 0 bases at J, with 11 bases between. The CDR3 spans 15 residues. Germline assignment: CDR1 LNHDA and CDR2 SQIVND (reference sequence). In DNA, the CDR3 is TGTGCCAGTAGTCCTACGGGGAGCTCCTACAATGAGCAGTTCTTC. Protein: CASSPTGSSYNEQFF.

Only one count was recorded for this clone. V usage is TRBV5-4 and J usage is TRBJ2-1; 7 bases are a match to TRBD2. This CDR3 is built from 15 residues. CDR1 is SGHNT and CDR2 is YYREEE in the germline V gene (reference sequence). Trimming cost V 4 bases and J 8 bases; bases outside gene matches: 12. This CDR3 is CASSPGGGDAHEQFF. The CDR3 coding sequence is TGTGCCAGCAGCCCGGGGGGAGGGGATGCCCATGAGCAGTTCTTC.

The chain employs TRBV5-6 and TRBJ2-1; 9 nucleotides agree with TRBD2. CDR3 size: 16 residues. The junction had 9 bases not matched to a gene; V was cut back by 3 bases and J by 5 bases. Germline V CDR1 and CDR2: SGHDT, YYEEEE. The CDR3 protein is CASSSGVWTSDNEQFF. For the CDR3, the DNA is TGTGCCAGCAGCTCGGGTGTTTGGACTAGCGACAATGAGCAGTTCTTC.

The chain joins TRBV28 to TRBJ2-3; 11 positions match TRBD2. The length of the CDR3 is 18 residues. Germline V gene sequence: CDR1 MDHEN, CDR2 SYDVKM. With 5 bases clipped from V and 0 bases from J, the junction kept 10 bases outside the gene matches. The CDR3 here is CASSPTRGTSGSTDTQYF. In DNA form, the CDR3 reads TGTGCCAGCAGTCCTACCAGGGGGACTAGCGGAAGCACAGATACGCAGTATTTT.

J is TRBJ2-7 and V is TRBV27; 8 positions match TRBD1. V trimming: 6 bases; J trimming: 4 bases; junction bases outside the gene matches: 14. CDR1 and CDR2 from the germline V gene are MNHEY and SMNVEV (reference sequence). The CDR3 sequence is 16 residues long. The CDR3 DNA is TGTGCCAGCAGGCCTAGGGACAGGAGAATAATGTACGAGCAGTACTTC. It yields the protein CASRPRDRRIMYEQYF.